These 25 T cell receptor beta chains originate from one sample sequenced in a study of T cell changes during pregnancy in multiple sclerosis. TCRdb's table, derived via immunoSEQ multiplex PCR, lists solely in-frame clones and lacks some. The sample records roughly 120,000 clones, 92% being singletons. The sequences come from peripheral blood, collected in the third trimester of pregnancy. All receptors come from a female donor with multiple sclerosis, enrolled in a pregnancy study.

A few counts support this clone. This chain joins TRBV27 and TRBJ2-7; 9 bases match TRBD2. J was trimmed by 3 bases and V by 3 bases; bases with no gene match: 9. Germline CDR1 reads MNHEY; CDR2 reads SMNVEV (reference sequence). The CDR3 runs to 16 residues. In DNA, the CDR3 is TGTGCCAGCAGTTTGAGGCCAGCGGGAGGTCTCTACGAGCAGTACTTC. It is translated as CASSLRPAGGLYEQYF.

The V gene is TRBV7-8, the J gene TRBJ2-5; TRBD2 matches at 15 bases. This CDR3 spans 16 amino acids. Germline CDR1 reads SGHVS; CDR2 reads FQNEAQ. Trimming at V came to 5 bases and at J to 5 bases, leaving 6 bases not matched to a gene. CDR3 DNA sequence: TGTGCCAGCAGCCCAGGACTAGCGGGGGGGATGGAGACCCAGTACTTC. Residues: CASSPGLAGGMETQYF.

This clone was detected a few times. The rearrangement uses TRBV2 and TRBJ1-1; no clear D gene. CDR3 length: 14 residues. The germline V gene encodes CDR1 SNHLY and CDR2 FYNNEI. Trimming left V 6 bases short and J 4 bases short, with 15 bases between. This CDR3 is CASSPILEFTEAFF. The CDR3 region has the DNA TGTGCCAGCAGCCCCATCCTCGAGTTCACTGAAGCTTTCTTT. Drawing the rest from reference TRBV2 and TRBJ1-1, the complete variable domain is EPEVTQTPSHQVTQMGQEVILRCVPISNHLYFYWYRQILGQKVEFLVSFYNNEISEKSEIFDDQFSVERPDGSNFTLKIRSTKLEDSAMYFCASSPILEFTEAFFGQGTRLTVV.

V gene TRBV5-1 combines with J gene TRBJ2-2; 8 bases are shared with TRBD1. The V gene end was trimmed by 4 bases and the J gene end by 5 bases; junction bases not matched to a gene: 10. The CDR3 is 16 residues long. The germline V gene has CDR1 SGHRS and CDR2 YFSETQ. Here the CDR3 DNA reads TGCGCCAGCAGCCCTAGGACAGGGAGAGGAACCGGGGAGCTGTTTTTT. Its protein is CASSPRTGRGTGELFF.

V is TRBV5-5 and J is TRBJ2-7; D is ambiguous. Trimming removed 4 bases at V and 5 bases at J, with 7 bases between. CDR3 length: 11 amino acids. Germline V CDR1 and CDR2: SGHKS, YYEKEE (reference sequence). The CDR3 DNA reads as TGTGCCAGCAGCCTCCTCCACGAGCAGTACTTC. This translates into CASSLLHEQYF.

This rearrangement joins TRBV2 to TRBJ2-5; 9 bases line up with TRBD2. The V segment lost 8 bases and the J segment 1 base; nucleotides outside the gene matches: 5. CDR3 size: 14 residues. Per the germline V gene, CDR1 is SNHLY and CDR2 is FYNNEI. This CDR3 reads CASVAAGGQETQYF. DNA for the CDR3: TGTGCCAGCGTAGCAGCGGGGGGCCAAGAGACCCAGTACTTC.

This chain connects TRBV7-9 to TRBJ1-3, with 10 bases lining up with TRBD1. The CDR3 consists of 15 residues. CDR1 SEHNR and CDR2 FQNEAQ come from the germline V gene (reference sequence). With V trimmed by 4 bases and J by 4 bases, 4 bases remained unmatched. CDR3 sequence (DNA): TGTGCCAGCAGCTCCGACAGGGGGCAGGGAAACACCATATATTTT. Translation: CASSSDRGQGNTIYF.

This sequence joins TRBV19 and TRBJ2-5; a possible D gene is TRBD2 (6 bases). The CDR3 has 13 residues. Per the germline V gene, CDR1 is LNHDA and CDR2 is SQIVND (reference sequence). Between the trimmed V and J ends, which lost 5 bases and 1 base, there was a span of 8 bases. CDR3 region: CASSREFQETQYF. The CDR3 DNA sequence: TGTGCCAGTAGTCGGGAGTTCCAAGAGACCCAGTACTTC.

The chain links TRBV28 to TRBJ2-5; TRBD1 aligns across 8 bases. Per the germline V gene, CDR1 is MDHEN and CDR2 is SYDVKM. The CDR3 spans 16 residues. V lost 5 bases to trimming and J lost 5 bases; unmatched junction nucleotides: 13. Here the CDR3 DNA reads TGTGCCAGCAGTCGAGGAACAGGGGGTTTAGAGGAGACCCAGTACTTC. Protein sequence: CASSRGTGGLEETQYF.

The V call is TRBV29-1, the J call TRBJ2-5; the D is unclear. CDR1 and CDR2 from the germline V gene are SQVTM and ANQGSEA. V was clipped by 2 bases and J by 5 bases, with 9 bases between them. The CDR3 has 12 amino acids. CDR3 loop: CSVERIGETQYF. The DNA of the CDR3 is TGCAGCGTTGAAAGGATCGGGGAGACCCAGTACTTC.

V is TRBV7-2 and J is TRBJ2-2; D is possibly TRBD2 (5 bases). Trimming took off 3 bases at V and 4 bases at J, with 18 bases between the two ends. This CDR3 contains 17 residues. Germline CDR1 and CDR2: SGHTA and FQGNSA. This CDR3 reads CASSFPRAGGRTGELFF. The DNA of the CDR3 is TGTGCCAGCAGCTTCCCGAGGGCAGGAGGCCGCACCGGGGAGCTGTTTTTT.

The V gene is TRBV5-1, the J gene TRBJ2-6; 8 bases are a match to TRBD1. CDR3 length: 16 amino acids. V was clipped by 4 bases and J by 3 bases; unmatched bases: 6. From germline, CDR1 is SGHRS and CDR2 YFSETQ. For the CDR3, the DNA is TGCGCCAGCAGCCTAGGACAGGGTGGTGGGGCCAACGTCCTGACTTTC. Translated, it gives CASSLGQGGGANVLTF.

CDR3 nucleotide sequence: TGTGCCAGCAGCCCACGCCTTGGGGCAGAAGCTTTCTTT. Protein product: CASSPRLGAEAFF. The gene calls are TRBV7-3 and TRBJ1-1; TRBD1 is a possible D gene (5 bases). This CDR3 has 13 amino acids. Germline V gives CDR1 SGHTA, CDR2 FQGTGA. Trimming pared 5 bases from V and 8 bases from J, leaving 15 bases between.

The V and J genes are TRBV5-6 and TRBJ2-7; weak D call: TRBD2 (5 bases). V gave up 2 bases and J gave up 7 bases, with 13 bases separating them. CDR1 SGHDT and CDR2 YYEEEE come from the germline V gene. The CDR3 is 13 amino acids. This chain's CDR3 is CASSFLTSGEQYF. Written as DNA, the CDR3 is TGTGCCAGCAGCTTCTTAACTAGTGGAGAGCAGTACTTC.

As to this clone: The junction departs from germline at one end; a sequencing error may be responsible. The chain carries TRBV5-1 and TRBJ1-1; 9 nucleotides align to TRBD1. The CDR3 is 15 residues long. The germline V gene has CDR1 SGHRS and CDR2 YFSETQ. The CDR3: CASSLVDRGNAEAFF. The CDR3 DNA follows: TGCGCCAGCAGCTTGGTCGACAGGGGGAACGCTGAAGCTTTCTTT.

This chain links TRBV11-2 with TRBJ2-2; the match to TRBD2 covers 10 bases. The CDR3 loop spans 17 amino acids. Germline CDR1 reads SGHAT; CDR2 reads FQNNGV. The ends lost 1 base at V and 5 bases at J; junction bases unmatched: 7. The CDR3 DNA reads as TGTGCCAGCAGCTTAGGCCGAAGCGGGAGGGGGACCGGGGAGCTGTTTTTT. Its translation: CASSLGRSGRGTGELFF.

In this sample, this clone turned up once. The chain couples TRBV6-1 to TRBJ2-7, with D perhaps matching TRBD1 (6 bases). V lost 6 bases and J lost 2, with 17 bases in between. Germline V gives CDR1 MNHNS, CDR2 SASEGT. The CDR3 runs 15 residues. CDR3 sequence reads: CASRTFGQITYEQYF. In nucleotides, the CDR3 is TGTGCCAGCAGGACCTTCGGACAGATTACCTACGAGCAGTACTTC.

The rearrangement joins TRBV27 to TRBJ2-2; 11 bases map to TRBD1. With V trimmed by 2 bases and J by 7 bases, 3 bases remained unmatched. Germline V lookup: CDR1 MNHEY, CDR2 SMNVEV (reference sequence). CDR3 length: 15 residues. The CDR3 DNA reads as TGTGCCAGCAGTTTACCGGGACAGGGGGTCGGGGAGCTGTTTTTT. Translation: CASSLPGQGVGELFF.

The chain combines TRBV5-5 with TRBJ1-5; no firm D call. The V gene's germline CDR1 is SGHKS and CDR2 YYEKEE (reference sequence). V was clipped by 0 bases and J by 5 bases, with 12 bases between them. This CDR3 has 15 amino acids. CDR3 DNA: TGTGCCAGCAGCTTGGTAGGTCTCGGGGATCAGCCCCAGCATTTT. Protein: CASSLVGLGDQPQHF.

The CDR3 reads CASSLSRTGGTEAFF. DNA for the CDR3: TGTGCCAGCAGTTTATCAAGGACAGGGGGCACTGAAGCTTTCTTT. This chain uses TRBV27 with TRBJ1-1, with 10 positions matching TRBD1. V lost 0 bases and J lost 4; bases outside the gene matches: 2. Germline V gene sequence: CDR1 MNHEY, CDR2 SMNVEV (reference sequence). This CDR3 region has 15 residues.

The chain uses TRBV7-9 and TRBJ2-1, with D maybe TRBD2 (5 bases). Germline V lookup: CDR1 SEHNR, CDR2 FQNEAQ (reference sequence). The CDR3 has 13 amino acids. V was pared by 0 bases and J by 15 bases, with 15 bases between. This CDR3 reads CASSLASLLVMFF. In DNA, the CDR3 is TGTGCCAGCAGCTTAGCTTCCCTACTAGTTATGTTCTTC.

This chain connects TRBV9 to TRBJ1-2; 8 bases align to TRBD1. Looked up from germline, CDR1 is SGDLS and CDR2 is YYNGEE. The CDR3 runs 14 residues. V lost 3 bases, J lost 2 bases, and 3 bases stayed unmatched. The CDR3 is CASSEAGGNYGYTF. In nucleotides, the CDR3 is TGTGCCAGCAGCGAGGCAGGGGGCAACTATGGCTACACCTTC.

The chain carries TRBV5-8 and TRBJ1-2; no firm D call. This CDR3 is 14 amino acids long. The germline V gene encodes CDR1 SGHTS and CDR2 YDEGEE. The germline V and J ends were trimmed by 1 base and 8 bases, with 15 bases remaining between them. This CDR3 is CASSLLASFSGYTF. CDR3 nucleotide sequence: TGTGCCAGCAGCTTGCTAGCGTCCTTCTCCGGCTACACCTTC.

This sequence joins TRBV5-8 and TRBJ1-2; no clear D. This CDR3 is built from 13 residues. Germline assignment: CDR1 SGHTS and CDR2 YDEGEE. Trimming removed 2 bases from V and 4 bases from J, with 9 bases in between. CDR3 sequence reads: CASSLARSYGYTF. The CDR3 DNA reads as TGTGCCAGCAGCTTAGCTAGGTCCTATGGCTACACCTTC.

The chain employs TRBV21-1 and TRBJ2-5; the table gives TRBD2 as D, unverified against the DNA. TRBV21-1 is labeled a pseudogene. The CDR3 consists of 13 residues. The CDR3 protein is CASSKLLQETQYF. The CDR3 nucleotides are TGTGCCAGCAGCAAATTACTTCAAGAGACCCAGTACTTC.